This is a list of T cell receptor beta chains from one sample in a study of T cells in localized non-small cell lung cancer. Repertoires were generated with immunoSEQ multiplex PCR, while TCRdb's copy carries only in-frame clones and drops some. Seen here are roughly 21,000 clones, roughly 87% observed once, and the top ten hold 25% to 35%. The sequences come from peripheral blood mononuclear cells, collected before any cancer treatment. Receptor source: a male donor older than 55 with stage II lung adenocarcinoma. Both conserved end residues are part of each CDR3. A row's size may be missing; if present it is once, few, many or a size class.

cdr3_length v_call clone_size cdr3_aa
13 TRBV10-3 - CAISSGREGEQYF
13 TRBV28 - CASQDGGTDTQYF
14 TRBV19 few CASSMGSGIYEQYF
18 TRBV19 - CASSIGQAGRVGTGELFF
15 TRBV19 - CASSRLAGGSYEQYF
15 TRBV5-1 - CASSLIDRPNTEAFF
13 TRBV29-1 - CSGQGDRGYGYTF
13 TRBV2 once CASTGWVQETQYF
15 TRBV7-9 - CASSLSPVSPYEQYF
14 TRBV7-8 - CASSLGSRNQPQHF
18 TRBV7-3 - CASSLLGYSASTNEKLFF
12 TRBV2 - CASSEMRQPQHF
13 TRBV5-1 once CASSLGLSNEQFF
14 TRBV4-1 - CASSQVSIQETQYF
17 TRBV19 - CASRTKNLAGSTDTQYF
10 TRBV28 - CASSLGSMNF
16 TRBV5-4 - CASSNPSGGNTGELFF
11 TRBV6-1 - CATAMGDTQYF
14 TRBV5-1 - CASRPGLTEETQYF
14 TRBV7-7 large CASSLGTSAHEQYF
15 TRBV7-2 - CASSPHRTVSGELFF
13 TRBV19 - CASSIGEGGIQYF
12 TRBV28 once CASRTANYGYTF
14 TRBV15 - CATSRVGGSYEQYF
15 TRBV5-1 - CASSQGPERFYEQYF
14 TRBV18 - CASSPRIPTDTQYF
16 TRBV7-2 - CASSSRVGGNTDTQYF
16 TRBV19 - CASGVVSGNSGNTIYF
9 TRBV2 - CASGETQYF
15 TRBV19 - CAAKRLAANTGELFF
13 TRBV28 - CASSFRRYYEQYF
13 TRBV2 once CASRYTPGEGYTF
13 TRBV18 - CATSTWGRETQYF
14 TRBV27 - CASSLGTPFTPLHF
12 TRBV4-2 - CASSLPGNEQFF
15 TRBV2 - CASRGGQGYSEKLFF
14 TRBV5-4 - CASSLGTASDGYTF
14 TRBV7-9 - CASRPGRSGNTIYF
18 TRBV2 - CASSEGGDRVWRSDEQFF
14 TRBV19 - CASIDSGPRRHRYF